The entry that follows covers one T cell receptor (beta chain) sequence. Its antigen is as yet unknown. This PCR relied on a set of 60 Vbeta primers and 13 Jbeta primers. Data came from immunoSEQ multiplex PCR; TCRdb stores just in-frame clones and leaves some out. The table has about 300,000 clones, roughly 85% seen once. These data originate in a study of cytomegalovirus exposure and HLA in healthy donors. General study points: Most likely, a cluster of highly shared sequence variants arose as a sequencing artifact. When analyzed later, a missense DCLRE1C variant was found to be linked to TCR beta V- and J-gene trimming. DRB1 had the most TCR associations and HLA-C the fewest, a later analysis found, with rates varying by HLA locus.

V lost 4 bases to trimming and J lost 10 bases; unmatched junction nucleotides: 3. Germline-derived CDR1 and CDR2 are SGHDN and FVKESK. The CDR3 runs to 13 residues. Sequenced material: PBMCs. This chain joins TRBV14 and TRBJ2-1; 11 bases agree with TRBD2. The clonotype comes from a man aged 40-50 years in good health and CMV-seropositive. The CDR3 here is CASSPRTSGEQFF. The DNA for the CDR3 is TGTGCCAGCAGCCCCAGGACTAGCGGGGAGCAGTTCTTC.